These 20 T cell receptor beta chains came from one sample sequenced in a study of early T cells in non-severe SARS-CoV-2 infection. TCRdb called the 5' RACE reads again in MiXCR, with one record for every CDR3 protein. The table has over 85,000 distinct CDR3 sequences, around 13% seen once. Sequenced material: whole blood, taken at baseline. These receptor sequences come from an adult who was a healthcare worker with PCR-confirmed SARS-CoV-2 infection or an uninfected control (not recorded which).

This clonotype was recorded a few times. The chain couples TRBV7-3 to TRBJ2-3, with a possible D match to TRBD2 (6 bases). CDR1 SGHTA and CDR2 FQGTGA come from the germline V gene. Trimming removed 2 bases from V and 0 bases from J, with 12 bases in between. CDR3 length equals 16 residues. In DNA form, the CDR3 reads TGTGCCAGCAGCTTAGTGGCGGGGCTTAGCACAGATACGCAGTATTTT. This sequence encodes CASSLVAGLSTDTQYF.

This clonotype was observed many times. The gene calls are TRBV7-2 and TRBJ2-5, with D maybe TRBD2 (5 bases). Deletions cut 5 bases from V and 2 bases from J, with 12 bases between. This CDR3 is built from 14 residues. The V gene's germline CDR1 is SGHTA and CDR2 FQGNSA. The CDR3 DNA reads TGTGCCAGCAGCCCAGCCCGAGGGCAAGAGACCCAGTACTTC. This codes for CASSPARGQETQYF.

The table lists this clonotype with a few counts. CDR3 nucleotide sequence: TGTGCCAGCAGTTGGACAGGACCAGGGGGGGAGCAGTACTTC. Amino acids: CASSWTGPGGEQYF. The rearrangement uses TRBV6-6 and TRBJ2-7, with D possibly TRBD1 on 7 matching bases. V was cut by 4 bases and J by 7 bases, with 17 bases left in between. Germline loops: CDR1 MNHNY, CDR2 SVGAGI (reference sequence). The CDR3 covers 14 residues.

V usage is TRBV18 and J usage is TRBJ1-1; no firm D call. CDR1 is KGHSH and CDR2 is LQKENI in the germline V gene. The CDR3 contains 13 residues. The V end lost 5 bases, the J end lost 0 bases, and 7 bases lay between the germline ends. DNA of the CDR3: TGTGCCAGCTCAGTTAAAGTGAACACTGAAGCTTTCTTT. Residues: CASSVKVNTEAFF.

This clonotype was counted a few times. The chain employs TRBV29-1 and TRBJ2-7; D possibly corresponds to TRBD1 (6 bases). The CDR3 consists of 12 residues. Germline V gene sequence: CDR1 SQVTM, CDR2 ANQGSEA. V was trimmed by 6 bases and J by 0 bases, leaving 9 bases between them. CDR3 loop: CSVSQGSYEQYF. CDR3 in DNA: TGCAGCGTATCACAGGGCTCCTACGAGCAGTACTTC.

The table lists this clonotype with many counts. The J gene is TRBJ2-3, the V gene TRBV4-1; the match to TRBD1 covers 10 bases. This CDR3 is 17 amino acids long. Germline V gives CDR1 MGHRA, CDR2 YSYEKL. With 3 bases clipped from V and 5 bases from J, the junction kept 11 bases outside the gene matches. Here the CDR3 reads CASSQTGTGVGGDTQYF. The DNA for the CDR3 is TGCGCCAGCAGCCAGACTGGGACAGGGGTCGGGGGAGATACGCAGTATTTT.

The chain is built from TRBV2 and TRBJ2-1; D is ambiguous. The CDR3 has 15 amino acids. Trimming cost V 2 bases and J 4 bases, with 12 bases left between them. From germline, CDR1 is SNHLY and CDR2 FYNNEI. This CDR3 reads CASSENGRIYNEQFF. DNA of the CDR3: TGTGCCAGCAGTGAAAACGGACGTATTTACAATGAGCAGTTCTTC.

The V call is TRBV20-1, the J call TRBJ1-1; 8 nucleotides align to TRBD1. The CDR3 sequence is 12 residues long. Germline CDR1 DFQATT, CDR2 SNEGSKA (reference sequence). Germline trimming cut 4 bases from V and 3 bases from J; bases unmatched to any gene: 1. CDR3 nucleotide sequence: TGCAGTGCTACAGGGGGCCACACTGAAGCTTTCTTT. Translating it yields CSATGGHTEAFF.

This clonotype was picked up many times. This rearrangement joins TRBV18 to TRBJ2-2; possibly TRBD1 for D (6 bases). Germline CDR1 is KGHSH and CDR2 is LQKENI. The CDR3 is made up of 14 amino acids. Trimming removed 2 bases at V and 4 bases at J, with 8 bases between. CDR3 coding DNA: TGTGCCAGCTCACCAGGACAGAGCACCGGGGAGCTGTTTTTT. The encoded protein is CASSPGQSTGELFF.

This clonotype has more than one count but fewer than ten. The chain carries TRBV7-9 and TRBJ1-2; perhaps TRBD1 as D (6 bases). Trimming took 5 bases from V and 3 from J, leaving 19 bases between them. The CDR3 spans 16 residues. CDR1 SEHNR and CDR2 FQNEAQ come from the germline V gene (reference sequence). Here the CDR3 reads CASSPGESGGHYGYTF. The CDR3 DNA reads TGTGCCAGCAGCCCCGGCGAGTCGGGGGGCCACTATGGCTACACCTTC. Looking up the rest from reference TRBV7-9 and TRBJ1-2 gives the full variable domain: DTGVSQNPRHKITKRGQNVTFRCDPISEHNRLYWYRQTLGQGPEFLTYFQNEAQLEKSRLLSDRFSAERPKGSFSTLEIQRTEQGDSAMYLCASSPGESGGHYGYTFGSGTRLTVV.

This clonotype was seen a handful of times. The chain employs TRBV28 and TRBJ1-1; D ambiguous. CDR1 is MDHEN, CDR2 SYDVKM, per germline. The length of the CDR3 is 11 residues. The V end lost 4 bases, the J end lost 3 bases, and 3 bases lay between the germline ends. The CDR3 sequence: CASSWDTEAFF. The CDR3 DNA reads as TGTGCCAGCAGTTGGGACACTGAAGCTTTCTTT.

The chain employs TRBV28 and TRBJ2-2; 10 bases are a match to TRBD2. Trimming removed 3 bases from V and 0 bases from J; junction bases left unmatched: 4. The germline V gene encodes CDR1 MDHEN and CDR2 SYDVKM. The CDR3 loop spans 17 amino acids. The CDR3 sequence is CASSFVSGRPNTGELFF. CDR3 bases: TGTGCCAGCAGTTTTGTTAGCGGGAGGCCGAACACCGGGGAGCTGTTTTTT.

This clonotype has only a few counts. CDR3 DNA: TGTGCCAGCAGGCGGGACTCCCCCGAGGAGCTGTTTTTT. Protein: CASRRDSPEELFF. The gene calls are TRBV5-8 and TRBJ2-2; a weak D match, TRBD2 (6 bases). The CDR3 extends over 13 amino acids. In germline, CDR1 is SGHTS, CDR2 YDEGEE. V shed 5 bases and J shed 10 bases, with 15 bases lying between them.

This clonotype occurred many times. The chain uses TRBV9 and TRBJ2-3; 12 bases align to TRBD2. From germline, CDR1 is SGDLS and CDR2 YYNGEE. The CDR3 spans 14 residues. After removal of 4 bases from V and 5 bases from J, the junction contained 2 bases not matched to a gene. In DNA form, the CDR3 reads TGTGCCAGCAGCCTAGCGGGAGGGGGAGATACGCAGTATTTT. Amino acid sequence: CASSLAGGGDTQYF.

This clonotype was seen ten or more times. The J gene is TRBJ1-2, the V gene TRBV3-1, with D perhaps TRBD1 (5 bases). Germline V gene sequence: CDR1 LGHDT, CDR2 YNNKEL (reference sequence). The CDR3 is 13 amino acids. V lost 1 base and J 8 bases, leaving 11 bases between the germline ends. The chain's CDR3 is CASSQVGGTGYTF. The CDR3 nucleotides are TGTGCCAGCAGCCAAGTCGGAGGGACCGGCTACACCTTC.

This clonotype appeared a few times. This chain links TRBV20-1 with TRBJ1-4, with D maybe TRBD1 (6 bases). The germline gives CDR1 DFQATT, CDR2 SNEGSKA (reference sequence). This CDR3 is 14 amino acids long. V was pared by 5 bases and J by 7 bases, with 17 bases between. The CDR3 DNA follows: TGCAGTGCTCCCCCGGGGGGCGCGGGTGAAAAACTGTTTTTT. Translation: CSAPPGGAGEKLFF.

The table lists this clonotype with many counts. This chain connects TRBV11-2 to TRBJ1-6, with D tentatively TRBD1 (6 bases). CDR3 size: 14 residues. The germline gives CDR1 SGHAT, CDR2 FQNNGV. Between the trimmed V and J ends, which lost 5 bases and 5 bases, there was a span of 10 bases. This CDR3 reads CASSGQPNNSPLHF. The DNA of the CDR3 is TGTGCCAGCAGCGGACAGCCAAATAATTCACCCCTCCACTTT.

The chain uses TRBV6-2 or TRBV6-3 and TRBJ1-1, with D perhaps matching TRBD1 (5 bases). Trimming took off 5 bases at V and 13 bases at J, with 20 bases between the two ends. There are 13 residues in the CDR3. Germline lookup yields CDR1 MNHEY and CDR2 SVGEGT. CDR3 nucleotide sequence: TGTGCCAGCAGTCAAGGCCGCCGGGACTTTGGTTTCTTT. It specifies CASSQGRRDFGFF.

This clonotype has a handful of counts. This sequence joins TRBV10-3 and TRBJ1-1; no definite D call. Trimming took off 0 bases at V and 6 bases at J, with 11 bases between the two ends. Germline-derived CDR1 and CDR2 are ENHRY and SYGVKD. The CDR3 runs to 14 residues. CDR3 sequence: CAISESHAGAEAFF. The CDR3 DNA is TGTGCCATCAGTGAGTCGCATGCAGGCGCTGAAGCTTTCTTT.

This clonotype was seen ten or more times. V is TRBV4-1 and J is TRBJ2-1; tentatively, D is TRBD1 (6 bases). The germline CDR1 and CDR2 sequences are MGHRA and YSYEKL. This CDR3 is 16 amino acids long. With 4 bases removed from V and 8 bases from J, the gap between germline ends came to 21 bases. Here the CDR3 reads CASSLIVSTGEYEQFF. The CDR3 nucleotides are TGCGCCAGCAGCCTGATTGTATCGACAGGAGAGTATGAGCAGTTCTTC.